One and the same sample provided the 30 T cell receptor beta chains below, sequenced in a study of human T cells and chemical hapten exposure (dated by TCRdb to 2020 to 2022). In the paper's terms, the time point label means: patch test 1, 2 weeks after DPC sensitization. The sample's treatment or condition label, decoded: therapeutic diphenylcyclopropenone sensitization with weekly scalp DPC. Preparation of the library involved RACE. TCRdb records NextSeq 500 as the sequencer. TCRdb ran its own pipeline on the public reads, namely fastp trimming at Q25 and MiXCR clone calling, and kept in-frame beta chains. Every CDR3 protein is listed once, alongside the most common genes and DNA of its rows. For this sample the table gives tens of thousands of distinct CDR3 sequences, of which roughly 9.2% were detected only once. The biggest ten clones account for over 3% of the sample. Specimen: whole blood, collected in connection with sensitization to the hapten diphenylcyclopropenone (DPC). The source of these receptors is a woman aged 40-49 years with alopecia areata. Some clones in this sample may be carry-over from other donors' samples.

J is TRBJ1-3 and V is TRBV7-9; D remains unclear. The ends were cut back, 7 bases at V and 5 bases at J, with 12 bases in the middle. This CDR3 is built from 13 residues. Germline V gene sequence: CDR1 SEHNR, CDR2 FQNEAQ (reference sequence). This CDR3 reads CASNANPRNTIYF. CDR3 DNA sequence: TGTGCCAGCAACGCTAACCCCAGAAACACCATATATTTT. The variable domain in full, with the rest retrieved from reference TRBV7-9 and TRBJ1-3, is DTGVSQNPRHKITKRGQNVTFRCDPISEHNRLYWYRQTLGQGPEFLTYFQNEAQLEKSRLLSDRFSAERPKGSFSTLEIQRTEQGDSAMYLCASNANPRNTIYFGEGSWLTVV.

This clonotype was found many times. The rearrangement links TRBV7-2 to TRBJ2-1; 8 positions agree with TRBD1. Germline CDR1 SGHTA, CDR2 FQGNSA. This CDR3 has 16 amino acids. With 4 bases clipped from V and 9 bases from J, the junction kept 14 bases outside the gene matches. Here the CDR3 reads CASSSGLGQGRFEQFF. The DNA of the CDR3 is TGTGCCAGCAGCTCAGGCTTAGGACAGGGCAGGTTTGAGCAGTTCTTC.

The chain carries TRBV18 and TRBJ2-1, with D perhaps matching TRBD1 (6 bases). The CDR3 spans 15 residues. Per the germline V gene, CDR1 is KGHSH and CDR2 is LQKENI. The germline V and J ends were trimmed by 0 bases and 6 bases, with 12 bases remaining between them. The CDR3 spells CASSPPPGAGNEQFF. In DNA form, the CDR3 reads TGTGCCAGCTCACCACCCCCAGGGGCAGGCAATGAGCAGTTCTTC.

This clonotype was recorded many times. The chain joins TRBV4-2 to TRBJ1-5; the D is unclear. From germline, CDR1 is LGHNA and CDR2 YNFKEQ. The CDR3 contains 19 residues. V was cut by 0 bases and J by 7 bases, with 25 bases left in between. The CDR3 nucleotides are TGTGCCAGCAGCCAAGATCCCCAGATAACCCTTTTGGTAGGGCAGCCCCAGCATTTT. It specifies CASSQDPQITLLVGQPQHF.

This clonotype was seen ten or more times. The chain is built from TRBV6-1 and TRBJ2-7; D possibly uses TRBD1 or TRBD2 (5 bases each). This CDR3 is built from 13 residues. V shed 6 bases and J shed 2 bases, with 11 bases lying between them. CDR1 MNHNS and CDR2 SASEGT come from the germline V gene. CDR3 protein: CASRGDSTYEQYF. The CDR3 DNA follows: TGTGCCAGCAGGGGAGACAGCACCTACGAGCAGTACTTC.

This clonotype appeared many times. The chain uses TRBV9 and TRBJ1-3; D remains ambiguous. The CDR3 runs 16 residues. Deletions cut 1 base from V and 0 bases from J, with 11 bases between. From germline, CDR1 is SGDLS and CDR2 YYNGEE. The CDR3, as DNA: TGTGCCAGCAGCGTATTCGCAGGACCCTCTGGAAACACCATATATTTT. Its protein product is CASSVFAGPSGNTIYF.

This clonotype was detected many times. The V call is TRBV6-5, the J call TRBJ1-4; D remains unclear. The V end lost 0 bases, the J end lost 3 bases, and 14 bases lay between the germline ends. CDR1 MNHEY and CDR2 SVGAGI come from the germline V gene. The CDR3 totals 17 residues. As DNA, the CDR3 is TGTGCCAGCAGTTACTCGGGCTTCTACGACTCTAATGAAAAACTGTTTTTT. It specifies CASSYSGFYDSNEKLFF.

This clonotype appeared many times. This chain joins TRBV2 and TRBJ2-7; D gene uncertain. This CDR3 spans 15 amino acids. V was cut by 1 base and J by 3 bases, with 13 bases left in between. CDR1 is SNHLY, CDR2 FYNNEI, per germline. CDR3 in amino acids: CASSEGAVGFYEQYF. The DNA of the CDR3 is TGTGCCAGCAGTGAAGGAGCAGTGGGATTCTACGAGCAGTACTTC. The variable domain in full, with the rest retrieved from reference TRBV2 and TRBJ2-7, is EPEVTQTPSHQVTQMGQEVILRCVPISNHLYFYWYRQILGQKVEFLVSFYNNEISEKSEIFDDQFSVERPDGSNFTLKIRSTKLEDSAMYFCASSEGAVGFYEQYFGPGTRLTVT.

This clonotype was detected many times. The rearrangement joins TRBV9 to TRBJ2-2; D might be TRBD2 (6 bases). The CDR3 spans 16 residues. The germline gives CDR1 SGDLS, CDR2 YYNGEE. V was pared by 4 bases and J by 5 bases, with 18 bases between. CDR3 sequence (DNA): TGTGCCAGCAGCTCGACGACGGGACTTTCGACCGGGGAGCTGTTTTTT. Its translation is CASSSTTGLSTGELFF.

The chain has TRBV4-1 and TRBJ1-5, with D maybe TRBD1 (5 bases). The germline V gene has CDR1 MGHRA and CDR2 YSYEKL. This CDR3 spans 12 amino acids. Trimming cost V 1 base and J 8 bases, with 6 bases left between them. CDR3 in amino acids: CASSQVGEPQHF. CDR3 nucleotide sequence: TGCGCCAGCAGCCAAGTGGGGGAGCCCCAGCATTTT.

This clonotype was picked up a small number of times. The CDR3 nucleotides are TGTGCCAGCAGAAGGGAGGCCTACGAGCAGTACTTC. This codes for CASRREAYEQYF. The chain recombines TRBV6-6 with TRBJ2-7; a possible D gene is TRBD2 (6 bases). CDR3 length: 12 residues. CDR1 and CDR2 (germline): MNHNY, SVGAGI (reference sequence). V dropped 6 bases and J dropped 2 bases, with 8 bases sitting between them.

This chain links TRBV9 with TRBJ1-2; D ambiguous. Germline CDR1 and CDR2: SGDLS and YYNGEE. The CDR3 runs 14 residues. V was cut by 3 bases and J by 1 base, with 10 bases left in between. Here the CDR3 reads CASSATGGNYGYTF. The CDR3 DNA reads as TGTGCCAGCAGCGCAACGGGCGGTAACTATGGCTACACCTTC.

This clonotype has ten or more counts. The chain has TRBV7-9 and TRBJ2-7; TRBD1 might be the D (5 bases). There are 13 residues in the CDR3. Germline values: CDR1 SEHNR, CDR2 FQNEAQ (reference sequence). Trimming cost V 7 bases and J 2 bases, with 12 bases left between them. CDR3 residues: CASKRGDPYEQYF. Here the CDR3 DNA reads TGTGCCAGCAAAAGGGGTGACCCCTACGAGCAGTACTTC.

This clonotype was found many times. This sequence joins TRBV15 and TRBJ2-3; D uncertain. This CDR3 contains 14 residues. V lost 6 bases and J lost 0, with 10 bases in between. The germline V gene encodes CDR1 LNHNV and CDR2 YYDKDF (reference sequence). The CDR3 here is CATSRVGSTDTQYF. In nucleotides, the CDR3 is TGTGCCACCAGTCGTGTGGGGAGCACAGATACGCAGTATTTT.

This clonotype was counted at least ten times. This sequence joins TRBV7-2 and TRBJ2-3, with TRBD2 identical over 8 bases. The CDR3 length is 16 residues. Germline V gene lookup returns CDR1 SGHTA and CDR2 FQGNSA. The V segment lost 5 bases and the J segment 1 base; nucleotides outside the gene matches: 8. The CDR3 is CASSPRGVTRTDTQYF. In nucleotides, the CDR3 is TGTGCCAGCAGCCCGCGGGGGGTGACCCGCACAGATACGCAGTATTTT.

In its sample, this clonotype was seen many times. The V gene is TRBV6-6, the J gene TRBJ1-6; D not certain. V gave up 5 bases and J gave up 8 bases, with 16 bases separating them. CDR3 length: 15 amino acids. Germline CDR1 MNHNY, CDR2 SVGAGI (reference sequence). The CDR3 region is CASSGSRVTHSPLHF. In DNA, the CDR3 is TGTGCCAGCAGTGGTTCGAGGGTCACCCATTCACCCCTCCACTTT.

This clonotype was seen at least ten times. The V call is TRBV6-1, the J call TRBJ1-5; D perhaps matches TRBD1 (6 bases). V was cut by 7 bases and J by 5 bases, with 21 bases left in between. This CDR3 is 16 amino acids long. Germline lookup yields CDR1 MNHNS and CDR2 SASEGT. CDR3 protein: CASIGFLVGGDQPQHF. The CDR3 DNA reads TGTGCCAGCATAGGTTTTCTGGTGGGGGGCGATCAGCCCCAGCATTTT.

This clonotype occurred many times. This chain uses TRBV4-2 with TRBJ1-4, with 10 bases aligning to TRBD1. Trimming removed 1 base from V and 8 bases from J; junction bases left unmatched: 7. Per the germline V gene, CDR1 is LGHNA and CDR2 is YNFKEQ. The CDR3 is 16 residues long. The CDR3 DNA is TGTGCCAGCAGCCAAGGTCCAGACAGGGGGCGCGAAAAACTGTTTTTT. It is translated as CASSQGPDRGREKLFF.

At least ten counts were recorded for this clonotype. V usage is TRBV7-6 and J usage is TRBJ1-2, with 7 bases that match TRBD1. Trimming cost V 5 bases and J 6 bases; bases outside gene matches: 6. This CDR3 has 13 amino acids. CDR1 SGHVS and CDR2 FNYEAQ come from the germline V gene. This chain's CDR3 is CASSPGGTDGYTF. The CDR3 nucleotides are TGTGCCAGCAGCCCCGGGGGGACAGATGGCTACACCTTC.

This clonotype was recorded many times. The chain recombines TRBV5-4 with TRBJ1-1; D is unclear. Per the germline V gene, CDR1 is SGHNT and CDR2 is YYREEE (reference sequence). The CDR3 is 14 amino acids. Trimming cost V 4 bases and J 1 base, with 11 bases left between them. This chain's CDR3 is CASSPNRQNTEAFF. Here the CDR3 DNA reads TGTGCCAGCAGCCCTAACCGCCAGAACACTGAAGCTTTCTTT. Based on the CDR3 plus reference TRBV5-4 and TRBJ1-1, the full variable domain is ETGVTQSPTHLIKTRGQQVTLRCSSQSGHNTVSWYQQALGQGPQFIFQYYREEENGRGNFPPRFSGLQFPNYSSELNVNALELDDSALYLCASSPNRQNTEAFFGQGTRLTVV.

This clonotype was seen at least ten times. This chain connects TRBV4-3 to TRBJ2-3, with 7 bases identical to TRBD2. V lost 3 bases to trimming and J lost 7 bases; unmatched junction nucleotides: 10. The CDR3 loop spans 15 amino acids. Germline V gene lookup returns CDR1 LGHNA and CDR2 YSLEER. This CDR3 reads CASSHGTTGAHTQYF. CDR3 DNA sequence: TGCGCCAGCAGCCACGGGACTACCGGCGCGCATACGCAGTATTTT.

Many counts were recorded for this clonotype. V and J are TRBV2 and TRBJ2-7, with 7 positions matching TRBD2. V lost 6 bases, J lost 2 bases, and 13 bases stayed unmatched. CDR1 is SNHLY and CDR2 is FYNNEI in the germline V gene. The CDR3 runs 16 residues. The CDR3 here is CASRGGTAKPPYEQYF. The CDR3 DNA reads as TGTGCCAGCAGGGGAGGGACTGCGAAACCGCCCTACGAGCAGTACTTC.

This clonotype was detected many times. The V gene is TRBV30, the J gene TRBJ2-7; D is perhaps TRBD2 (6 bases). The germline V gene encodes CDR1 GTSNPN and CDR2 SVGIG (reference sequence). Trimming took 0 bases from V and 4 from J, leaving 13 bases between them. The CDR3 sequence is 14 residues long. CDR3 region: CAWSVGEELYEQYF. In nucleotides, the CDR3 is TGTGCCTGGAGTGTAGGGGAGGAGCTTTACGAGCAGTACTTC.

This clonotype has at least ten counts. The chain joins TRBV7-2 to TRBJ2-5; D gene uncertain. The CDR3 contains 13 residues. Looked up from germline, CDR1 is SGHTA and CDR2 is FQGNSA. Trimming left V 4 bases short and J 5 bases short, with 11 bases between. The CDR3 protein is CASSSSLGETQYF. The CDR3, as DNA: TGTGCCAGCAGCTCATCGTTAGGGGAGACCCAGTACTTC.

J is TRBJ2-4 and V is TRBV4-3; possibly TRBD1 or TRBD2 for D (5 bases each). CDR1 and CDR2 from the germline V gene are LGHNA and YSLEER. The CDR3 is made up of 16 amino acids. With 0 bases removed from V and 4 bases from J, the gap between germline ends came to 13 bases. The CDR3 reads CASSQEVGVPKNIQYF. DNA of the CDR3: TGCGCCAGCAGCCAAGAAGTGGGGGTACCTAAAAACATTCAGTACTTC.

This sequence joins TRBV29-1 and TRBJ1-2; D unresolved. V was cut by 5 bases and J by 2 bases, with 6 bases left in between. Germline CDR1 and CDR2: SQVTM and ANQGSEA. The CDR3 contains 11 residues. CDR3 DNA sequence: TGCAGCGTTAACCAAAACTATGGCTACACCTTC. Translating it yields CSVNQNYGYTF.

In DNA, the CDR3 is TGTGCCAGCAGCTTAGGTGTAGGTTACTATGGCTACACCTTC. Its protein product is CASSLGVGYYGYTF. This chain joins TRBV7-8 and TRBJ1-2; D is undetermined. Deletions cut 1 base from V and 3 bases from J, with 9 bases between. This CDR3 is built from 14 residues. Germline V lookup: CDR1 SGHVS, CDR2 FQNEAQ.

The chain couples TRBV12-3 or TRBV12-4 to TRBJ2-3, with TRBD1 matching over 9 bases. This CDR3 is built from 14 residues. The junction had 4 bases not matched to a gene; V was cut back by 5 bases and J by 4 bases. CDR3 bases: TGTGCCAGCAGTCCTGGACAGGGGCCAGATACGCAGTATTTT. This translates into CASSPGQGPDTQYF.

The V and J genes are TRBV20-1 and TRBJ1-6, with D perhaps matching TRBD1 (6 bases). The ends were cut back, 6 bases at V and 3 bases at J, with 12 bases in the middle. CDR3 length equals 14 residues. Germline V gene data show CDR1 as DFQATT and CDR2 as SNEGSKA (reference sequence). The CDR3 coding sequence is TGCAGTGCAACCAGGGGAAGCTATAATTCACCCCTCCACTTT. It specifies CSATRGSYNSPLHF.

There are many counts of this clonotype. This rearrangement joins TRBV15 to TRBJ1-1; D gene unclear. V shed 2 bases and J shed 1 base, with 11 bases lying between them. CDR1 and CDR2 (germline): LNHNV, YYDKDF (reference sequence). This CDR3 region has 15 residues. CDR3 in DNA: TGTGCCACCAGCAGATCCCGAGCTCAGAACACTGAAGCTTTCTTT. It codes for CATSRSRAQNTEAFF.